The table lists the clone carrying this T cell receptor (beta chain) with a few counts. The data were obtained in a study of early T cells in non-severe SARS-CoV-2 infection. About the study: RNA in bulk from unsorted whole blood was sequenced, and chains were unpaired.

Attached unique molecular identifiers marked individual cDNA molecules. From the 5' RACE reads, TCRdb called clonotypes with MiXCR, one entry per CDR3 protein. This table has about 80,000 distinct CDR3 sequences, roughly an eighth appearing once. This clonotype was obtained from an adult who was a healthcare worker with PCR-confirmed SARS-CoV-2 infection or an uninfected control (not recorded which). The sequencing input was whole blood.

The CDR3, as DNA: TGCAGCGTGGCGGCAGTTTCCCTTTATGGCTACACCTTC. It codes for CSVAAVSLYGYTF. The chain has TRBV29-1 and TRBJ1-2; D not certain. The germline V gene encodes CDR1 SQVTM and CDR2 ANQGSEA. The CDR3 loop spans 13 amino acids. The V gene lost 6 bases and the J gene lost 5 bases, with 16 bases spanning the gap.